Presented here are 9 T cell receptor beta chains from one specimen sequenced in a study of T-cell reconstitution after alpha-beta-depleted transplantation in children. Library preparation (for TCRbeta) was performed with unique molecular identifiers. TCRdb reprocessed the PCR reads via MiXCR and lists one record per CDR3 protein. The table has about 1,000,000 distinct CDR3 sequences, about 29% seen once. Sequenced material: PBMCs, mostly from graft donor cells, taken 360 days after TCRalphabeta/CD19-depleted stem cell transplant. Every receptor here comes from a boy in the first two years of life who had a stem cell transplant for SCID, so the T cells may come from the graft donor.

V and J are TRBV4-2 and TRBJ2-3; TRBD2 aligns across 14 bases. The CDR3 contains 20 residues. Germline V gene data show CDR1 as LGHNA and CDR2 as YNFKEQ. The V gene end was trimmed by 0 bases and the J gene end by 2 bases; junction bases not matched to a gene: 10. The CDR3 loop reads CASSQEGLAGAVGFTDTQYF. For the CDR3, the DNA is TGTGCCAGCAGCCAAGAGGGACTAGCGGGGGCCGTCGGATTCACAGATACGCAGTATTTT.

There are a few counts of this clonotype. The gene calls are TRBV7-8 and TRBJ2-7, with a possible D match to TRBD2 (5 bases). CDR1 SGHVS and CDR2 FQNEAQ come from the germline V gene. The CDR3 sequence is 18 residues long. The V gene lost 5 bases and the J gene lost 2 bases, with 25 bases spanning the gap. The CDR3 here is CASSRGLAATENAYEQYF. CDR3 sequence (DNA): TGTGCCAGCAGCCGTGGACTCGCCGCAACCGAAAATGCCTACGAGCAGTACTTC.

For the CDR3, the DNA is TGCGCCAGCAGTGGGAACAGCGACCACACTGAAGCTTTCTTT. Protein product: CASSGNSDHTEAFF. The chain is built from TRBV5-1 and TRBJ1-1, with D unclear. CDR3 length equals 14 residues. Trimming stripped 5 bases from V and 3 bases from J, with 14 bases between. Germline assignment: CDR1 SGHRS and CDR2 YFSETQ. The entire variable domain, with the rest obtained from reference TRBV5-1 and TRBJ1-1, is as follows: KAGVTQTPRYLIKTRGQQVTLSCSPISGHRSVSWYQQTPGQGLQFLFEYFSETQRNKGNFPGRFSGRQFSNSRSEMNVSTLELGDSALYLCASSGNSDHTEAFFGQGTRLTVV.

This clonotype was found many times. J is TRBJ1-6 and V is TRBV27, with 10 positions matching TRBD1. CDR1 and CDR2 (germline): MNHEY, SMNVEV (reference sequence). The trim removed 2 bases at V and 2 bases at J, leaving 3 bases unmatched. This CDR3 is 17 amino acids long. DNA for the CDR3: TGTGCCAGCAGTTTAAGGGGACAGGGGACCTATAATTCACCCCTCCACTTT. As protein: CASSLRGQGTYNSPLHF.

The CDR3 DNA is TGTGCCAGCGGGAGGGCTAGCGGGGACGGGGAGCTGTTTTTT. This gives the protein CASGRASGDGELFF. The rearrangement uses TRBV27 and TRBJ2-2; 9 bases line up with TRBD2. Germline V gene lookup returns CDR1 MNHEY and CDR2 SMNVEV (reference sequence). The CDR3 loop spans 14 amino acids. The trim removed 8 bases at V and 7 bases at J, leaving 8 bases unmatched.

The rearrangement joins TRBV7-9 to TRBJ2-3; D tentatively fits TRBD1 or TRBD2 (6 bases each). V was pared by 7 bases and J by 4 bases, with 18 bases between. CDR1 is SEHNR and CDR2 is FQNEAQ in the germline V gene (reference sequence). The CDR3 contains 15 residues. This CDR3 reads CASTSRQEGADTQYF. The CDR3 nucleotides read TGTGCCAGCACCAGTAGACAGGAGGGCGCAGATACGCAGTATTTT.

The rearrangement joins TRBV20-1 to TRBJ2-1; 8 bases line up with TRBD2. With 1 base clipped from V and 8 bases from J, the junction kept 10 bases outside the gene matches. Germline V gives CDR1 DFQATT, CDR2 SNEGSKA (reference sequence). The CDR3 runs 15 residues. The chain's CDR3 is CSARAPTSALHEQFF. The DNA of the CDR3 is TGCAGTGCTAGAGCCCCGACTAGCGCTCTCCATGAGCAGTTCTTC.

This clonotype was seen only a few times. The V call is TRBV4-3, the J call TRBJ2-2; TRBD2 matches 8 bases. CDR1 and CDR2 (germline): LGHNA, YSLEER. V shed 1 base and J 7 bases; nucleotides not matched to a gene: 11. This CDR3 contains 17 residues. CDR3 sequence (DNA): TGCGCCAGCAGCCAAGTCGGGACTCCCCGGGAGGGCGGGGAGCTGTTTTTT. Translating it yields CASSQVGTPREGGELFF.

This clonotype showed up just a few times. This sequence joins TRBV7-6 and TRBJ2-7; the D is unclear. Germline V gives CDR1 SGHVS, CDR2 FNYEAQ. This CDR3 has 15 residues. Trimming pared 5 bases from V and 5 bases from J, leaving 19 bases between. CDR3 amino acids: CASSPIGPQPHEQYF. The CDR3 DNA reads TGTGCCAGCAGCCCTATAGGGCCTCAGCCCCACGAGCAGTACTTC.